The table lists the clone carrying this TCR beta chain with many counts. The CDR3 sequence is 15 residues long. Germline trimming cut 2 bases from V and 2 bases from J; bases unmatched to any gene: 5. Germline V gene data show CDR1 as SGHRS and CDR2 as YFSETQ. These data belong to a study of Graves' ophthalmopathy and Graves' hyperthyroidism. Study overall: Researchers obtained peripheral blood at initial diagnosis, before any treatment had begun.

Amplified material comprised TCR beta CDR3 regions derived from RNA transcripts. RT-PCR in the first round used HTBI primers; a second-round multiplex PCR followed. TCRdb passed the multiplex PCR reads through MiXCR, listing each CDR3 protein once. The repertoire holds hundreds of thousands of distinct CDR3 sequences, with 15% to 17% as singletons. Patients were excluded if they had other autoimmune diseases or uncontrolled infections, and likewise if pregnancy or lactation applied. The sequenced sample was peripheral blood. The source is a young woman with stable Graves' hyperthyroidism. The V and J genes are TRBV5-1 and TRBJ1-1, with 8 bases matching TRBD1. The CDR3 nucleotides read TGCGCCAGCAGCTTTCCGACAGGGGAAAACACTGAAGCTTTCTTT. This gives the protein CASSFPTGENTEAFF.